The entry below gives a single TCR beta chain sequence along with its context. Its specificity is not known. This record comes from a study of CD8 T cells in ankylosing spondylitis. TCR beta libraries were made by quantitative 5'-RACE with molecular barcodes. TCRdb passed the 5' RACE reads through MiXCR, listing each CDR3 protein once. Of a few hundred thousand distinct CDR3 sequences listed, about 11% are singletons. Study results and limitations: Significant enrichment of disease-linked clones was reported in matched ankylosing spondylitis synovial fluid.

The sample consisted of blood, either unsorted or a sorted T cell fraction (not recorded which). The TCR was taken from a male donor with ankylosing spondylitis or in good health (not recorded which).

CDR3 in DNA: TGTGCCAGCAGCCTGGGACTAGCTTTTCGAGAGACCCAGTACTTC. Protein: CASSLGLAFRETQYF. The genes are TRBV3-1 and TRBJ2-5; 9 positions match TRBD2. V dropped 4 bases and J dropped 4; count of bases not matched to a gene: 7. The germline V gene has CDR1 LGHDT and CDR2 YNNKEL (reference sequence). The length of the CDR3 is 15 residues.